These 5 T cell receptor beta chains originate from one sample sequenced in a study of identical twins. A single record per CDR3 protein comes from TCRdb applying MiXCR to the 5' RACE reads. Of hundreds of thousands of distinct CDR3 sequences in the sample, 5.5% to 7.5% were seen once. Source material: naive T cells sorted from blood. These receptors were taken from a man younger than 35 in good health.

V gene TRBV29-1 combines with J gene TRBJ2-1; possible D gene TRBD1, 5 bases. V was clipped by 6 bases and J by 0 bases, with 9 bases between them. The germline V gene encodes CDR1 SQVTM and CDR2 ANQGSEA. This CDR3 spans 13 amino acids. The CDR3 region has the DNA TGCAGCGTCGACAGAAGCTCCTACAATGAGCAGTTCTTC. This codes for CSVDRSSYNEQFF.

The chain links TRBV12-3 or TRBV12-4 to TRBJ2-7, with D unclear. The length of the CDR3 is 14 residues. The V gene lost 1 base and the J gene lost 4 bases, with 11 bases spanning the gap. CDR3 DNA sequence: TGTGCCAGCAGTTTAGTGCCGGGCTCTTACGAGCAGTACGTC. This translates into CASSLVPGSYEQYV.

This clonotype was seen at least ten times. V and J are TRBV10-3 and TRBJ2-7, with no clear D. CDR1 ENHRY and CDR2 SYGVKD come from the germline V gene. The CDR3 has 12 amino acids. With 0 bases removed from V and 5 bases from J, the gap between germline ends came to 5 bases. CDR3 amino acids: CAISESGNEQYV. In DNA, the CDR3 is TGTGCCATCAGTGAGTCAGGGAACGAGCAGTACGTC.

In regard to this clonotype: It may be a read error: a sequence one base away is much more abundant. CDR3 loop: CASSPGTSGGIDTQYF. The DNA for the CDR3 is TGCGCCAGCAGCCCCGGGACTAGCGGGGGCATAGATACGCAGTATTTT. This sequence joins TRBV4-1 and TRBJ2-3; 14 nucleotides match TRBD2. CDR3 size: 16 residues. V lost 4 bases, J lost 5 bases, and 5 bases stayed unmatched. Germline CDR1 and CDR2: MGHRA and YSYEKL.

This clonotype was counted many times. In nucleotides, the CDR3 is TGTGCCAGCAGCCCCGGGATTTTGTATTTT. It codes for CASSPGILYF. The rearrangement uses TRBV11-2 and TRBJ2-3; D is perhaps TRBD2 (5 bases). V was trimmed by 5 bases and J by 14 bases, leaving 11 bases between them. The CDR3 runs to 10 residues. The germline gives CDR1 SGHAT, CDR2 FQNNGV. Drawing the rest from reference TRBV11-2 and TRBJ2-3, the complete variable domain is EAGVAQSPRYKIIEKRQSVAFWCNPISGHATLYWYQQILGQGPKLLIQFQNNGVVDDSQLPKDRFSAERLKGVDSTLKIQPAKLEDSAVYLCASSPGILYFGPGTRLTVL.